Listed here are 15 T cell receptor beta chains from one sample, sequenced in a study of CD8 T cells in Susac syndrome. With random hexamers, 0.5 to 1 ug RNA was reverse transcribed. TCRdb analysed the immunoSEQ multiplex PCR reads with MiXCR anew, one entry per CDR3 protein. The table has about 150,000 distinct CDR3 sequences, roughly 95% seen once. Sequencing was done on a sample of CD4+ T cells from PBMCs. Source of these receptors: a human donor in good health.

This clonotype is a singleton in its sample. This chain connects TRBV7-9 to TRBJ2-1; TRBD2 agrees at 12 bases. The ends lost 5 bases at V and 0 bases at J; junction bases unmatched: 11. The CDR3 has 19 amino acids. Per the germline V gene, CDR1 is SEHNR and CDR2 is FQNEAQ (reference sequence). This chain's CDR3 is CASSPRTSGIRSSYNEQFF. The CDR3 DNA is TGTGCCAGCAGCCCCCGGACTAGCGGGATCCGGAGCTCCTACAATGAGCAGTTCTTC.

There are a few counts of this clonotype. CDR3 DNA sequence: TGTGCCAGCAGCCAAGATCGGAGAAACACCATATATTTT. Its protein is CASSQDRRNTIYF. The chain employs TRBV3-1 and TRBJ1-3; D not certain. V was shortened by 0 bases and J by 5 bases, with 5 bases between the two germline ends. This CDR3 comprises 13 residues. Per the germline V gene, CDR1 is LGHDT and CDR2 is YNNKEL (reference sequence).

CDR3 nucleotides: TGTGCCAGCGAGAGAATGCCCGGCCGCTTCTATGGCTACACCTTC. Its protein product is CASERMPGRFYGYTF. V and J are TRBV28 and TRBJ1-2; D is uncertain. V lost 8 bases and J lost 4, with 20 bases in between. This CDR3 has 15 amino acids. Per the germline V gene, CDR1 is MDHEN and CDR2 is SYDVKM.

The J gene is TRBJ2-5, the V gene TRBV7-9; perhaps D is TRBD1 or TRBD2 (5 bases each). Germline CDR1 and CDR2: SEHNR and FQNEAQ (reference sequence). The V gene lost 5 bases and the J gene lost 5 bases, with 18 bases spanning the gap. The length of the CDR3 is 15 residues. The CDR3 DNA reads as TGTGCCAGCAGCGTATTTGGGGACCCGGAGGAGACCCAGTACTTC. Its protein is CASSVFGDPEETQYF.

The V gene is TRBV25-1, the J gene TRBJ2-5; possible D gene TRBD1, 5 bases. Trimming took 1 base from V and 2 from J, leaving 8 bases between them. The CDR3 totals 14 residues. Germline assignment: CDR1 MGHDK and CDR2 SYGVNS. This CDR3 reads CASSESSGQETQYF. CDR3 sequence (DNA): TGTGCCAGCAGTGAATCATCAGGGCAAGAGACCCAGTACTTC.

The chain is built from TRBV28 and TRBJ2-7; D unclear. Trimming removed 5 bases at V and 3 bases at J, with 5 bases between. CDR3 length equals 11 residues. Germline CDR1 is MDHEN and CDR2 is SYDVKM. In DNA, the CDR3 is TGTGCCAGCAGTGACATCTACGAGCAGTACTTC. Translating gives CASSDIYEQYF.

The V and J genes are TRBV19 and TRBJ1-2; D unclear. The CDR3 is 11 amino acids. Germline CDR1 LNHDA, CDR2 SQIVND (reference sequence). The DNA for the CDR3 is TGTGCAAGTGGTACCCGCTATGGCTACACCTTC. Amino acid sequence: CASGTRYGYTF.

This chain links TRBV5-1 with TRBJ2-2; 11 nucleotides match TRBD2. This CDR3 is built from 16 residues. Germline V CDR1 and CDR2: SGHRS, YFSETQ. V lost 2 bases and J lost 2; bases outside the gene matches: 2. The CDR3 region is CASSFRLAGNTGELFF. CDR3 DNA: TGCGCCAGCAGCTTTAGACTAGCGGGAAACACCGGGGAGCTGTTTTTT.

The chain couples TRBV18 to TRBJ1-2; possibly TRBD1 for D (6 bases). The CDR3 has 15 amino acids. V was pared by 4 bases and J by 3 bases, with 15 bases between. Germline loops: CDR1 KGHSH, CDR2 LQKENI. The CDR3 protein is CASSQSRDMDYGYTF. In DNA form, the CDR3 reads TGTGCCAGCTCACAAAGCCGGGACATGGACTATGGCTACACCTTC.

This clonotype was observed a few times. The J gene is TRBJ2-5, the V gene TRBV6-2 or TRBV6-3, with 8 bases identical to TRBD2. From germline, CDR1 is MNHEY and CDR2 SVGEGT. V shed 2 bases, J shed 6 bases, and the junction held 11 bases outside the gene matches. This CDR3 is built from 16 residues. The chain's CDR3 is CASSYIGRDRGKTQYF. The DNA of the CDR3 is TGTGCCAGCAGTTACATCGGGAGGGACCGGGGGAAGACCCAGTACTTC.

Of note for this clonotype: One end of the junction varies from germline; a read error may be responsible. The rearrangement links TRBV23-1 to TRBJ2-3, with no clear D. TRBV23-1 is noted as an ORF with a role that remains uncertain. The CDR3 runs 16 residues. The CDR3 bases are TGCGCCAGCAGCCAATTACTTGGTTCGGGCACAGATACGCAGTATTTT. Protein product: CASSQLLGSGTDTQYF.

The chain couples TRBV3-1 to TRBJ2-7; 9 nucleotides align to TRBD2. The J segment lost 6 bases and the V segment lost 1 base, leaving 4 bases of the junction unmatched. This CDR3 has 14 amino acids. Germline V gene sequence: CDR1 LGHDT, CDR2 YNNKEL (reference sequence). CDR3 DNA: TGTGCCAGCAGCCAAGGGGAGACTAGCGGCGAGCAGTACTTC. It codes for CASSQGETSGEQYF.

CDR3 coding DNA: TGTGCCACCAGTAATGCCCCCGGGACAGGGATTGAAGAGACCCAGTACTTC. This encodes CATSNAPGTGIEETQYF. The V call is TRBV15, the J call TRBJ2-5, with TRBD1 identical over 9 bases. In germline, CDR1 is LNHNV, CDR2 YYDKDF (reference sequence). After removal of 6 bases from V and 3 bases from J, the junction contained 14 bases not matched to a gene. The CDR3 has 17 residues.

The rearrangement joins TRBV20-1 to TRBJ1-2, with 7 bases lining up with TRBD1. The CDR3 has 12 amino acids. Germline V gene lookup returns CDR1 DFQATT and CDR2 SNEGSKA (reference sequence). V was clipped by 4 bases and J by 7 bases; unmatched bases: 6. The CDR3 DNA sequence: TGCAGTGCTACTCGACAGGGTAGTGGCTACACCTTC. Translation gives CSATRQGSGYTF.

This rearrangement joins TRBV4-1 to TRBJ2-3; 7 positions agree with TRBD2. Trimming at V came to 0 bases and at J to 5 bases, leaving 5 bases not matched to a gene. The CDR3 consists of 15 residues. Germline V gene sequence: CDR1 MGHRA, CDR2 YSYEKL. CDR3 sequence (DNA): TGCGCCAGCAGCCAAGACGCGGGAGTGGGAGATACGCAGTATTTT. Translation gives CASSQDAGVGDTQYF.